The present TCR beta chain was sequenced within a study of blood T cell repertoires in COVID-19. Looking at the study overall: Acute and convalescent COVID-19 specimens originated in the United States, Italy and Spain.

The assay was immunoSEQ multiplex PCR, and TCRdb's table has in-frame clones only and misses some. The sample includes approximately 89,000 clones, about 74% of them seen just once. The germline CDR1 and CDR2 sequences are MNHEY and SMNVEV (reference sequence). J lost 1 base, V lost 5 bases, and 5 bases had no gene match. The CDR3 spans 15 residues. The sequence derives from a human donor in a cohort sampled during active COVID-19. V gene TRBV27 combines with J gene TRBJ1-1; 9 bases align to TRBD1. Material: peripheral blood. The CDR3 is CASSPYRGRNTEAFF. The CDR3 DNA sequence: TGTGCCAGCAGTCCATACAGGGGGCGGAACACTGAAGCTTTCTTT.